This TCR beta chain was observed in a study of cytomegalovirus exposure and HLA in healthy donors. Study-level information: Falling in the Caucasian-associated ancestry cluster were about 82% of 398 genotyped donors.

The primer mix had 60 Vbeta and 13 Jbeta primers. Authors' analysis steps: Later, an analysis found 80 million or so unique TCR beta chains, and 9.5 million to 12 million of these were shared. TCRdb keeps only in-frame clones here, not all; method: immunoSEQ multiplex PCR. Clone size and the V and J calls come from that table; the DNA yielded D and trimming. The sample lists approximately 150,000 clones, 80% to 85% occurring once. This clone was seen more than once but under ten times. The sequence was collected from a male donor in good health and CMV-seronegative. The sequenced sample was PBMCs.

The CDR3 sequence is CASSYGPGNQPQHF. The CDR3 DNA follows: TGTGCCAGCAGTTACGGACCGGGAAATCAGCCCCAGCATTTT. This chain links TRBV6-6 with TRBJ1-5; no definite D call. With 2 bases removed from V and 4 bases from J, the gap between germline ends came to 9 bases. The germline gives CDR1 MNHNY, CDR2 SVGAGI (reference sequence). This CDR3 region has 14 residues.